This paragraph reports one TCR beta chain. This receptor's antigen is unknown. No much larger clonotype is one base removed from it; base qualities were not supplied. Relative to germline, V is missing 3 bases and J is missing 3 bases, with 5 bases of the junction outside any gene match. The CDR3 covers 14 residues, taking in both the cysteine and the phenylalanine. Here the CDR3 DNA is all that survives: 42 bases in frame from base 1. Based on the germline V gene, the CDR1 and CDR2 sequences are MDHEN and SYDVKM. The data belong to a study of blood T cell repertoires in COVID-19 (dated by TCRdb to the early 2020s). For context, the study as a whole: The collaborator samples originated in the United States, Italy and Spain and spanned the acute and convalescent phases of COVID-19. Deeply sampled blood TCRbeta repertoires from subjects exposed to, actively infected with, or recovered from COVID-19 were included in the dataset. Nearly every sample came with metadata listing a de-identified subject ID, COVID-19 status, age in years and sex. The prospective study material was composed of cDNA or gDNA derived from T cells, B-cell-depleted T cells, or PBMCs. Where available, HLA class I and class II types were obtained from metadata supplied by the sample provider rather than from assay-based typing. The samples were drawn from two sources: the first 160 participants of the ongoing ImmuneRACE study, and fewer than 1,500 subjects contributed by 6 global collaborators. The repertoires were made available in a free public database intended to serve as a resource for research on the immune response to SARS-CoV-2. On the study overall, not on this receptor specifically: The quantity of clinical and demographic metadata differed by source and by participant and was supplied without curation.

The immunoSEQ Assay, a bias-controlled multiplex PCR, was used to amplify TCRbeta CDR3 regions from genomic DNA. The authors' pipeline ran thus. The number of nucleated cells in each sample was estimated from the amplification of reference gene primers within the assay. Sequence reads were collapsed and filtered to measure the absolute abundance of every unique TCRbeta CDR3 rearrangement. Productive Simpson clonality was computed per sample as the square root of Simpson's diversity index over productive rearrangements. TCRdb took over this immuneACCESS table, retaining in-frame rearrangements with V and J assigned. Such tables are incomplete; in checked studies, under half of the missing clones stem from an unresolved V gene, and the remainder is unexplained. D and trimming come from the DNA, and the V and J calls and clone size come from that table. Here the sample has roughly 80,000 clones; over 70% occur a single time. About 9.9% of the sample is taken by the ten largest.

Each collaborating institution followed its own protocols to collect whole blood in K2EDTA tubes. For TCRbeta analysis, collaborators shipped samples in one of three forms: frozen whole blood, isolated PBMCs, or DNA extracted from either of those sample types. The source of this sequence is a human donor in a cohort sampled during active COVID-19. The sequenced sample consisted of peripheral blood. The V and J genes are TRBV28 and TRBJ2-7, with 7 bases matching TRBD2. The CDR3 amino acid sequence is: CASSFWGGIYEQYF. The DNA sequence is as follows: TGTGCCAGCAGTTTTTGGGGGGGGATCTACGAGCAGTACTTC.